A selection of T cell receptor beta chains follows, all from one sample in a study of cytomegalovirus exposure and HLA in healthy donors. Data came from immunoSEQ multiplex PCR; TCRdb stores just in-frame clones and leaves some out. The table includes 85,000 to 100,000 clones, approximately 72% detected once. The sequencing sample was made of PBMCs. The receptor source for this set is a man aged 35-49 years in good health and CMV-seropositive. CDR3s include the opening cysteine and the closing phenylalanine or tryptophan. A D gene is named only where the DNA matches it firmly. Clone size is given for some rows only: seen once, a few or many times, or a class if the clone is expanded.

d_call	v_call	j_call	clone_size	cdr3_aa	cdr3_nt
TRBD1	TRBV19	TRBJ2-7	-	CASSRPGTGAETYEQYF	TGTGCCAGTAGTCGTCCCGGGACAGGGGCCGAGACCTACGAGCAGTACTTC
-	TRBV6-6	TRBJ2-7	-	CASSKRGGDTAYEQYF	TGTGCCAGCAGCAAAAGGGGGGGGGACACGGCCTACGAGCAGTACTTC
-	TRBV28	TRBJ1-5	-	CASTRDSNQPQHF	TGTGCCAGCACCCGGGATAGCAATCAGCCCCAGCATTTT
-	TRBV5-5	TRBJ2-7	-	CASSSLLGSSVSEQYF	TGTGCCAGCAGCTCCTTGTTGGGGTCTAGCGTAAGCGAGCAGTACTTC
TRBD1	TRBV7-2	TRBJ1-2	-	CASSFGGRQGQGYTF	TGTGCCAGCAGCTTCGGGGGGAGACAGGGGCAGGGCTACACCTTC
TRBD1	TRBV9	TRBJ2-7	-	CASSVGDSQYEQYF	TGTGCCAGCAGCGTAGGGGACAGCCAATACGAGCAGTACTTC
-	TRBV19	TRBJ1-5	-	CASNDFTGYQPQHF	TGTGCCAGTAATGACTTCACAGGGTATCAGCCCCAGCATTTT
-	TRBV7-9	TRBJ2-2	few	CASSFQGQNTGELFF	TGTGCCAGCAGCTTCCAGGGGCAGAACACCGGGGAGCTGTTTTTT
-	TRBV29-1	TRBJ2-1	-	CSVEGGRGSYNEQFF	TGCAGCGTTGAAGGGGGTAGGGGGTCCTACAATGAGCAGTTCTTC
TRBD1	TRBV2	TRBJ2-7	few	CASKIRDSSYEQYF	TGTGCCAGCAAAATAAGGGACAGCTCCTACGAGCAGTACTTC
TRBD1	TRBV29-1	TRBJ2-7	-	CSVVRDRGLDEQYF	TGCAGCGTTGTACGCGACAGGGGGTTGGACGAGCAGTACTTC
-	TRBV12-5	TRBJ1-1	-	CASGAGMGRTEAFF	TGTGCTAGTGGTGCAGGGATGGGAAGAACTGAAGCTTTCTTT
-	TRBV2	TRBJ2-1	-	CASSESLADEQFF	TGTGCCAGCAGTGAATCCCTCGCGGATGAGCAGTTCTTC
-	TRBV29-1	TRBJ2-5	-	CSVLSQQETQYF	TGCAGCGTTTTGTCACAACAAGAGACCCAGTACTTC
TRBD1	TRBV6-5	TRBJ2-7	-	CASSDRGHEQYF	TGTGCCAGCAGTGACAGGGGACACGAGCAGTACTTC
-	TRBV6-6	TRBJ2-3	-	CASRAYRQASTDTQYF	TGTGCCAGCAGAGCCTACCGACAGGCGAGCACAGATACGCAGTATTTT
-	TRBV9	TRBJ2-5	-	CASSVGSVVMETQYF	TGTGCCAGCAGCGTAGGGTCGGTGGTAATGGAGACCCAGTACTTC
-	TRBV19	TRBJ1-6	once	CASSISRQSNSPLHF	TGTGCCAGTAGTATAAGTCGACAGTCCAATTCACCCCTCCACTTT
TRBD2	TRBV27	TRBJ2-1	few	CASRPSGLGLGTSGRAAYNEQFF	TGTGCCAGCAGGCCCAGTGGCCTAGGGCTCGGGACTAGCGGGAGGGCCGCTTACAATGAGCAGTTCTTC
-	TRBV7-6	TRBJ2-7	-	CASSLVGAREQYF	TGTGCCAGCAGCTTAGTGGGAGCTCGCGAGCAGTACTTC
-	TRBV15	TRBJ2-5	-	CATSREIQGRAETQYF	TGTGCCACCAGCAGAGAGATTCAGGGCAGGGCGGAGACCCAGTACTTC
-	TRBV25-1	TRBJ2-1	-	CASSSRLSYNEQFF	TGTGCCAGCAGTTCTCGACTCTCCTACAATGAGCAGTTCTTC
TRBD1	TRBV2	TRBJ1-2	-	CASKTGVINYGYTF	TGTGCCAGTAAGACAGGGGTGATCAACTATGGCTACACCTTC
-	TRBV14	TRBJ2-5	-	CASSRTGGGLRETQYF	TGTGCCAGCAGTCGGACTGGCGGGGGCCTTCGGGAGACCCAGTACTTC
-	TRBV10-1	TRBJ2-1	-	CASSDPDSSNEQFF	TGCGCCAGCAGTGACCCTGACTCCAGCAATGAGCAGTTCTTC
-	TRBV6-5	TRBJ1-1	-	CASSFRVTGSETEAFF	TGTGCCAGCAGTTTCCGCGTTACAGGGAGTGAGACTGAAGCTTTCTTT
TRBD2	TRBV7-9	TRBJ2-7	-	CASSSNAGRGYEQYF	TGTGCCAGCAGCTCCAACGCGGGGCGGGGGTACGAGCAGTACTTC
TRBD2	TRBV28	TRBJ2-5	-	CASSFWASSGFQETQYF	TGTGCCAGCAGTTTCTGGGCTTCTAGCGGGTTCCAAGAGACCCAGTACTTC
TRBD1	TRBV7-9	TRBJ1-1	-	CASSEGANTEAFF	TGTGCCAGCAGCGAGGGGGCGAACACTGAAGCTTTCTTT
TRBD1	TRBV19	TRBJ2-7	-	CASTAGQGAYEQYF	TGTGCCAGTACCGCGGGACAGGGGGCCTACGAGCAGTACTTC
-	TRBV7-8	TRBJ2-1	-	CASSPRSGGTLYNEQFF	TGTGCCAGCAGCCCCCGTTCTGGGGGGACCCTTTACAATGAGCAGTTCTTC